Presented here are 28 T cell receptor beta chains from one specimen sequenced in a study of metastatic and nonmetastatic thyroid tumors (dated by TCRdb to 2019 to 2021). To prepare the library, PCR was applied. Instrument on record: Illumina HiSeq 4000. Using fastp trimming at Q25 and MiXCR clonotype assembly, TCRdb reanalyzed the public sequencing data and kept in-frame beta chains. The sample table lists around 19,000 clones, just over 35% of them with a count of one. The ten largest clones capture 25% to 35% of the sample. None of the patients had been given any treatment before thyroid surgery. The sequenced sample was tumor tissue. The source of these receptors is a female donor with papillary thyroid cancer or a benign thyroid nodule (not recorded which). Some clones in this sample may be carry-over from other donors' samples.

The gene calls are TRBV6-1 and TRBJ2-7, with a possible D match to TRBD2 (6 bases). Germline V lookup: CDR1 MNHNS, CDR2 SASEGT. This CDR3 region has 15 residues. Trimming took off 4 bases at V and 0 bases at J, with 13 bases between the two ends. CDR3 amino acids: CASSGRRDTSYEQYF. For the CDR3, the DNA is TGTGCCAGCAGTGGAAGGAGGGATACCTCCTACGAGCAGTACTTC.

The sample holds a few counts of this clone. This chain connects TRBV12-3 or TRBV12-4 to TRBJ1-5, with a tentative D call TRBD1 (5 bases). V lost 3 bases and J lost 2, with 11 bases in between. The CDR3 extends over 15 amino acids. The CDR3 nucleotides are TGTGCCAGCAGTTTTGGGGGGTTGGGCAATCAGCCCCAGCATTTT. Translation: CASSFGGLGNQPQHF.

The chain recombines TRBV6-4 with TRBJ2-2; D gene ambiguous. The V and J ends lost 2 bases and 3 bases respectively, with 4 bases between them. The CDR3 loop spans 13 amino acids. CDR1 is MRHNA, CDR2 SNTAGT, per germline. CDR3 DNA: TGTGCCAGCAGTGACGCGGACACCGGGGAGCTGTTTTTT. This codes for CASSDADTGELFF.

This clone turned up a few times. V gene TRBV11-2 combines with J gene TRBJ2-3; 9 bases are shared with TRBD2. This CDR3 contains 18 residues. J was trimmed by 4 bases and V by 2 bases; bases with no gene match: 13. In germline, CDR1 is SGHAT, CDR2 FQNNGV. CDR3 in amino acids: CASSLFWASGNFSDTQYF. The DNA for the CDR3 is TGTGCCAGCAGCTTATTTTGGGCTAGCGGGAATTTCTCAGATACGCAGTATTTT.

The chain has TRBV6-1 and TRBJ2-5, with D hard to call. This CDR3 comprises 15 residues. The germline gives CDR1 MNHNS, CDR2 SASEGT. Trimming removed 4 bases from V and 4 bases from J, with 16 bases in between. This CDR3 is CASSVVPGPGETQYF. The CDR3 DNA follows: TGTGCCAGCAGTGTGGTTCCGGGCCCGGGAGAGACCCAGTACTTC.

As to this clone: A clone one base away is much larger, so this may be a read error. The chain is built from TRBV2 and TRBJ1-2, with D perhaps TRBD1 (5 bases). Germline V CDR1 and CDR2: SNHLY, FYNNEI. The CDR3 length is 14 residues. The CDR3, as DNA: TGTGCCGGCAGTGAACGGGACGGGGGATATGGCTACACCTTC. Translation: CAGSERDGGYGYTF.

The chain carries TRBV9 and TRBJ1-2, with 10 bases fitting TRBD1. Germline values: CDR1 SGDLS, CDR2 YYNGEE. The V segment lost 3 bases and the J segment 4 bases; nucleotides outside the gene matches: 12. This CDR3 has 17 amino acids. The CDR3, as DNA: TGTGCCAGCAGCGCCCGGGACAGGGGTACTATTGGCTATGGCTACACCTTC. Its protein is CASSARDRGTIGYGYTF.

DNA for the CDR3: TGCGCCAGCAGTCAAAAGCCGGGGGAGAACTATAATTCACCCCTCCACTTT. As protein: CASSQKPGENYNSPLHF. The chain is built from TRBV4-1 and TRBJ1-6, with D possibly matching TRBD1 (5 bases). V dropped 6 bases and J dropped 3 bases, with 18 bases sitting between them. This CDR3 has 17 amino acids. Germline CDR1 reads MGHRA; CDR2 reads YSYEKL.

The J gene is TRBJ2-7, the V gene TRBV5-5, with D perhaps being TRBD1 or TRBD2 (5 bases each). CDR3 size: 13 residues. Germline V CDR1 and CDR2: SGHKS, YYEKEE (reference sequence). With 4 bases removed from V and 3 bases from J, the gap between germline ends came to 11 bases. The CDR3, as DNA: TGTGCCAGCAGCCTGGGGGTTGACTACGAGCAGTACTTC. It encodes CASSLGVDYEQYF.

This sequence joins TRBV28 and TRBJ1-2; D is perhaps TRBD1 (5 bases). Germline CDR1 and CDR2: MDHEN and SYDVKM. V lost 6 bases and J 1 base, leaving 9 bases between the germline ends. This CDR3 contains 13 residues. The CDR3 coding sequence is TGTGCCAGCAGATCGGGGGTTAACTATGGCTACACCTTC. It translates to CASRSGVNYGYTF.

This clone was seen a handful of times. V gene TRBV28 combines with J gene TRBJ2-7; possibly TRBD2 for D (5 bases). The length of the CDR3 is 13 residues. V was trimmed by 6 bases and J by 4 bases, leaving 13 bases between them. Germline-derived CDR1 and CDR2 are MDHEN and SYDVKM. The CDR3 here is CASRPGRDYEQYF. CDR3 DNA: TGTGCCAGCAGACCAGGACGGGATTACGAGCAGTACTTC. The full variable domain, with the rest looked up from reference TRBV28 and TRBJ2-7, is DVKVTQSSRYLVKRTGEKVFLECVQDMDHENMFWYRQDPGLGLRLIYFSYDVKMKEKGDIPEGYSVSREKKERFSLILESASTNQTSMYLCASRPGRDYEQYFGPGTRLTVT.

DNA for the CDR3: TGCAGTGCCTACGACAGCTATGGCTACACCTTC. Its translation is CSAYDSYGYTF. The V call is TRBV20-1, the J call TRBJ1-2, with D possibly TRBD1 on 5 matching bases. From germline, CDR1 is DFQATT and CDR2 SNEGSKA (reference sequence). Trimming removed 6 bases at V and 4 bases at J, with 9 bases between. CDR3 length equals 11 residues.

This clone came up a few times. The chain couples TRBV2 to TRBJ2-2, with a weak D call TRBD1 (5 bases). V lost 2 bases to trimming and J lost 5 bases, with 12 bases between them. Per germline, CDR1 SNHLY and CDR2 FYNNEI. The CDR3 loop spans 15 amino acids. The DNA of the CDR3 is TGTGCCAGCAGTGAATTCAGGGCCGAAACCGGGGAGCTGTTTTTT. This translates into CASSEFRAETGELFF.

CDR3 sequence reads: CASSVAGGPNTGELFF. CDR3 DNA: TGTGCCAGCAGCGTAGCGGGAGGGCCCAACACCGGGGAGCTGTTTTTT. V usage is TRBV6-1 and J usage is TRBJ2-2; TRBD2 agrees at 11 bases. This CDR3 contains 16 residues. Germline loops: CDR1 MNHNS, CDR2 SASEGT. Trimming at V came to 6 bases and at J to 2 bases, leaving 5 bases not matched to a gene.

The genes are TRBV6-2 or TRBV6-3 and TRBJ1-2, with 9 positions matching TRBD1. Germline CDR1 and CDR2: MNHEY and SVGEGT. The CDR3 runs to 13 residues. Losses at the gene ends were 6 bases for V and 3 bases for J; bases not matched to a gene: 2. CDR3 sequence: CASRRTGDYGYTF. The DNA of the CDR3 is TGTGCCAGCAGGCGGACAGGGGACTATGGCTACACCTTC.

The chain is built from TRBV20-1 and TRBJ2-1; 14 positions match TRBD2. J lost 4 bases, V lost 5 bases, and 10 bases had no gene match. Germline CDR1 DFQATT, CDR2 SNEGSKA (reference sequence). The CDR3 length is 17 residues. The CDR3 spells CSAGGTSGRELYNEQFF. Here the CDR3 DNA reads TGCAGTGCTGGGGGGACTAGCGGGAGAGAGTTGTACAATGAGCAGTTCTTC.

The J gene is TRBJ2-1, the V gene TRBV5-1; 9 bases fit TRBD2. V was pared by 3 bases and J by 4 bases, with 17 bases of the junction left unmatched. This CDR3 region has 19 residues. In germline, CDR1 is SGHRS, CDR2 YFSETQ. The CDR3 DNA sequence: TGCGCCAGCAGCTCCTCCCTACTGGCTAGCGGGGTGGGATACAATGAGCAGTTCTTC. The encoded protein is CASSSSLLASGVGYNEQFF.

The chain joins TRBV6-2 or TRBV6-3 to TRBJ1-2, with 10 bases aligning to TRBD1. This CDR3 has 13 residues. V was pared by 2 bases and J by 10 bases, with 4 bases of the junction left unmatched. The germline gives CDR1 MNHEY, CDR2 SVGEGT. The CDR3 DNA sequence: TGTGCCAGCAGTTACGGGACAGGGGACGTCTACACCTTC. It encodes CASSYGTGDVYTF.

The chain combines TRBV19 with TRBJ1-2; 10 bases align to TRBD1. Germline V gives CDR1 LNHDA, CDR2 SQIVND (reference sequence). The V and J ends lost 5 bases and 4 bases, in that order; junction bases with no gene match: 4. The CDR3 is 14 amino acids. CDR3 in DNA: TGTGCCAGTAGTTCGGGGGACAGGGGCTATGGCTACACCTTC. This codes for CASSSGDRGYGYTF.

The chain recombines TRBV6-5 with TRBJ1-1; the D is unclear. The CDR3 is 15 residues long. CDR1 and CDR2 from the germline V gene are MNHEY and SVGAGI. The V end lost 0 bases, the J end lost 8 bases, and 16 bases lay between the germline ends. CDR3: CASSYSISDAEEAFF. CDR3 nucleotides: TGTGCCAGCAGTTACTCGATTAGTGACGCGGAGGAAGCTTTCTTT.

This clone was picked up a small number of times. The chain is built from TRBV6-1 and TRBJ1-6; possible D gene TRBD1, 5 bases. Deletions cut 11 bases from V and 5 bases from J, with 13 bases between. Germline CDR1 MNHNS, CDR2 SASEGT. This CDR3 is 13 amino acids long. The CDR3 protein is CAGTGNNNSPLHF. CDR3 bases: TGTGCCGGGACCGGGAACAATAATTCACCCCTCCACTTT.

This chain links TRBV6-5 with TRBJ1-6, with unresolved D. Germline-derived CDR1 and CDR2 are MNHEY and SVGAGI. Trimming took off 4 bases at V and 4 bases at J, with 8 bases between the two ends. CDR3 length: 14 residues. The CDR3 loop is CASSSGPYNSPLHF. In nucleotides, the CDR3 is TGTGCCAGCAGTTCCGGGCCTTATAATTCACCCCTCCACTTT.

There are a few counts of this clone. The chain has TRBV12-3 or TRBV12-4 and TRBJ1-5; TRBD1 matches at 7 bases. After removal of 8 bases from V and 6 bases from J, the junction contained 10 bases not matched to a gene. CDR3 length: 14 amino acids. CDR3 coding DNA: TGTGCCAGCTCTACCGGAGGGGGCCCTCAGCCCCAGCATTTT. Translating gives CASSTGGGPQPQHF.

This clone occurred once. The CDR3 loop is CASSLVWTWSFF. In DNA form, the CDR3 reads TGTGCCAGCAGCTTAGTATGGACCTGGTCGTTCTTC. V and J are TRBV11-2 and TRBJ2-1, with D unresolved. Trimming removed 1 base from V and 15 bases from J, with 13 bases in between. Germline V gene sequence: CDR1 SGHAT, CDR2 FQNNGV. The CDR3 contains 12 residues.

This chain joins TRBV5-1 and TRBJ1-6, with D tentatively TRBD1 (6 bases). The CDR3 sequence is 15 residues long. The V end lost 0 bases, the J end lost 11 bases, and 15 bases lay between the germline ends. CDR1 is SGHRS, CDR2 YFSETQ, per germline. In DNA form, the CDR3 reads TGCGCCAGCAGCTTGGTCGCCCAGGGGATTGCACCCCTCCACTTT. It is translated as CASSLVAQGIAPLHF.

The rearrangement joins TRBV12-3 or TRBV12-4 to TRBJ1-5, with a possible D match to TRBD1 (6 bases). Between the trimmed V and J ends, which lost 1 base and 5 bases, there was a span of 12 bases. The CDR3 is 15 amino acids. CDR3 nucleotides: TGTGCCAGCAGTTTAGGGGGGACACCTGATCAGCCCCAGCATTTT. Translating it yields CASSLGGTPDQPQHF.

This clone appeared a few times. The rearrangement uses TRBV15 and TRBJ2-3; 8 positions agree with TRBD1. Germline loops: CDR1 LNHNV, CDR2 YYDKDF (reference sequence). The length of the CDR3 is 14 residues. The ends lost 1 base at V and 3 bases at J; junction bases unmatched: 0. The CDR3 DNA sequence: TGTGCCACCAGCAGAGGACAGGGGACAGATACGCAGTATTTT. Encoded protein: CATSRGQGTDTQYF.

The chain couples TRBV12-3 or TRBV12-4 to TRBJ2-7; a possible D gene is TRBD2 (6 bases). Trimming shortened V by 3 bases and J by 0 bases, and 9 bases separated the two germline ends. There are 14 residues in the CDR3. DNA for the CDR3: TGTGCCAGCAGTTTGGGGGGTCTCTCCTACGAGCAGTACTTC. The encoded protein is CASSLGGLSYEQYF.